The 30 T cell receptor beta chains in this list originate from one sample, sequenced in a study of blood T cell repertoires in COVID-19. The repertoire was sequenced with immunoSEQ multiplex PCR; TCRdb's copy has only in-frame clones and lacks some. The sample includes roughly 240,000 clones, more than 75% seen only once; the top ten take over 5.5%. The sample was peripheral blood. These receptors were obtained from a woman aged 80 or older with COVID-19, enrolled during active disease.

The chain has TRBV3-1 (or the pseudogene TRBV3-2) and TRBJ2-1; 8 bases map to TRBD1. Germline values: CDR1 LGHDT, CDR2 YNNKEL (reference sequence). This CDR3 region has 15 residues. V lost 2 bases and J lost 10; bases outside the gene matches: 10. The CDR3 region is CASSQHNSGGREQFF. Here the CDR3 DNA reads TGTGCCAGCAGCCAACATAATTCAGGGGGCAGGGAGCAGTTCTTC.

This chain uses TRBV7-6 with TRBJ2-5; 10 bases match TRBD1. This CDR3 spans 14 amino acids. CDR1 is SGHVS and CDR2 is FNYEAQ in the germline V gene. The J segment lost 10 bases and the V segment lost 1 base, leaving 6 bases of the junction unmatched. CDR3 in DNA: TGTGCCAGCAGCTTAGGAGTCGGACAGGGGGGCCAGTACTTC. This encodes CASSLGVGQGGQYF.

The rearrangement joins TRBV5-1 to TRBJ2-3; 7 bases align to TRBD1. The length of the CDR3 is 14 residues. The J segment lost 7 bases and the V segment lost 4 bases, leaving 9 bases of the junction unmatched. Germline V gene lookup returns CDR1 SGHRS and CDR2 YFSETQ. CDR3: CASSVGTADNTQYF. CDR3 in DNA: TGCGCCAGCAGCGTGGGGACAGCAGACAATACGCAGTATTTT.

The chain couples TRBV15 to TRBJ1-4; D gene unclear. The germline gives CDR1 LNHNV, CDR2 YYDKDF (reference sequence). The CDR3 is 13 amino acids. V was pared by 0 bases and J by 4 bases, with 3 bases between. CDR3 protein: CATSRDLNEKLFF. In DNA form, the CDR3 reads TGTGCCACCAGCAGAGATCTTAATGAAAAACTGTTTTTT.

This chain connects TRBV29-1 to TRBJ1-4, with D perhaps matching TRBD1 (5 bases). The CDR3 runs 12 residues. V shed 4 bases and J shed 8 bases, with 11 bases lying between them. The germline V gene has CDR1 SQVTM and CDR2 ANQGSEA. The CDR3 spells CSVGGEGEKLFF. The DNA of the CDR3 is TGCAGCGTTGGAGGGGAGGGGGAAAAACTGTTTTTT.

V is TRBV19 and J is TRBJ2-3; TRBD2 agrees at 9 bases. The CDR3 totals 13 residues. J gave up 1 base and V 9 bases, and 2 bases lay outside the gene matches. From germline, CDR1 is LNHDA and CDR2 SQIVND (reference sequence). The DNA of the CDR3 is TGTGCCAGCATAGCGGGGGGCACAGATACGCAGTATTTT. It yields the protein CASIAGGTDTQYF. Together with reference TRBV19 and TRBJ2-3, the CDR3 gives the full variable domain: DGGITQSPKYLFRKEGQNVTLSCEQNLNHDAMYWYRQDPGQGLRLIYYSQIVNDFQKGDIAEGYSVSREKKESFPLTVTSAQKNPTAFYLCASIAGGTDTQYFGPGTRLTVL.

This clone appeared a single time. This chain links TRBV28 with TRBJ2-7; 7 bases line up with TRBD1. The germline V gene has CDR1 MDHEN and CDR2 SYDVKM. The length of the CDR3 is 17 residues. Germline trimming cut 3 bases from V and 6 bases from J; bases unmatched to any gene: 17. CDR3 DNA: TGTGCCAGCAGTTTCAAGGTAAGAGGGCAGGGGGATAGCGAGCAGTACGTC. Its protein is CASSFKVRGQGDSEQYV.

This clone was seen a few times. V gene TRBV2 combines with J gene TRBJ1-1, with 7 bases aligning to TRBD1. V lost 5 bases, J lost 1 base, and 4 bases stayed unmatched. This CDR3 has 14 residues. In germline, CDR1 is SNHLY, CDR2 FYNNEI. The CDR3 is CASSWTGRNTEAFF. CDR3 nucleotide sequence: TGTGCCAGCAGTTGGACAGGTCGGAACACTGAAGCTTTCTTT.

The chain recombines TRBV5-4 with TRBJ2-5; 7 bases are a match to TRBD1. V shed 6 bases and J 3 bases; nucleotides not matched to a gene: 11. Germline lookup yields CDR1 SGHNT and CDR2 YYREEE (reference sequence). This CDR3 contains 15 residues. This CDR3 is CASTVDRDREETQYF. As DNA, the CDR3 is TGTGCCAGCACCGTAGACAGGGATCGGGAAGAGACCCAGTACTTC.

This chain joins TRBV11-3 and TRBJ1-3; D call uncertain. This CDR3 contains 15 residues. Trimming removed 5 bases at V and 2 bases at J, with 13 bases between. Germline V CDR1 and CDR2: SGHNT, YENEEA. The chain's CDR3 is CASSPVRYPGNTIYF. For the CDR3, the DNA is TGTGCCAGCAGCCCAGTCAGGTATCCTGGAAACACCATATATTTT.

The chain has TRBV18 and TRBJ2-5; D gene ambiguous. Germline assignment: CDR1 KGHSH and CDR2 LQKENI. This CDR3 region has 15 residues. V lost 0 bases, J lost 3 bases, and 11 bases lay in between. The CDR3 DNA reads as TGTGCCAGCTCACCACCTATGCCTACCAAAGAGACCCAGTACTTC. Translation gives CASSPPMPTKETQYF.

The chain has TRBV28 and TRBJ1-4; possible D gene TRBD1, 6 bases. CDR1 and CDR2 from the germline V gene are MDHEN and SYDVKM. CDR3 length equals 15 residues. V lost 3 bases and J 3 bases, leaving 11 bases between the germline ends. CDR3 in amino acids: CASSFYRVANEKLFF. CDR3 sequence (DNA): TGTGCCAGCAGTTTTTACAGGGTCGCTAATGAAAAACTGTTTTTT.

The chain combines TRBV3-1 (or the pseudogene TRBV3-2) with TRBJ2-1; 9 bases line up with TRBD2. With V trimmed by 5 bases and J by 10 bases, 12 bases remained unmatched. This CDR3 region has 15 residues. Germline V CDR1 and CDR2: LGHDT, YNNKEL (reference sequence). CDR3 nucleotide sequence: TGTGCCAGCAGCAGAATTACCCTAGGACTAGCGGAGCAGTTCTTC. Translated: CASSRITLGLAEQFF.

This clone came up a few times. CDR3 in amino acids: CASSHPRGGGTYEQYF. The DNA of the CDR3 is TGCGCCAGCAGCCATCCTCGAGGGGGGGGGACCTACGAGCAGTACTTC. The genes are TRBV4-1 and TRBJ2-7, with a possible D match to TRBD2 (7 bases). The CDR3 is 16 amino acids. The V gene lost 3 bases and the J gene lost 2 bases, with 17 bases spanning the gap. Germline lookup yields CDR1 MGHRA and CDR2 YSYEKL.

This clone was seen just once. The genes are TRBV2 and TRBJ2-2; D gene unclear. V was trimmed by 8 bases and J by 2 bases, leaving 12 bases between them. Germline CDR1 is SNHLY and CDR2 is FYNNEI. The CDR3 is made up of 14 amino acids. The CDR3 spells CASGQAKNTGELFF. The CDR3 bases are TGTGCCAGCGGCCAGGCCAAAAACACCGGGGAGCTGTTTTTT.

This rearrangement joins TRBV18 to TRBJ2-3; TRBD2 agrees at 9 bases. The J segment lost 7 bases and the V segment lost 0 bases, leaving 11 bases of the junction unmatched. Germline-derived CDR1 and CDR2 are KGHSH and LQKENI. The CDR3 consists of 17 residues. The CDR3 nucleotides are TGTGCCAGCTCACCACCGAATCCTAGCGGGGTTGGGAATACGCAGTATTTT. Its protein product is CASSPPNPSGVGNTQYF.

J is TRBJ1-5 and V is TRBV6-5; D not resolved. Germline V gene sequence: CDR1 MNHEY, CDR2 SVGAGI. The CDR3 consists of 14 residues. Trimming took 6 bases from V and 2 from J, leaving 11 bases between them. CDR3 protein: CASREGWGNQPQHF. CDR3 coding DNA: TGTGCCAGCAGGGAGGGATGGGGCAATCAGCCCCAGCATTTT.

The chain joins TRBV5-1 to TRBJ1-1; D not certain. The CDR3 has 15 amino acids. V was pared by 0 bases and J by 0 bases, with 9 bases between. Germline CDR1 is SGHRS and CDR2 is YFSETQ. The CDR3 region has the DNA TGCGCCAGCAGCTTGGTCGGAACAGTGAACACTGAAGCTTTCTTT. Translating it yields CASSLVGTVNTEAFF.

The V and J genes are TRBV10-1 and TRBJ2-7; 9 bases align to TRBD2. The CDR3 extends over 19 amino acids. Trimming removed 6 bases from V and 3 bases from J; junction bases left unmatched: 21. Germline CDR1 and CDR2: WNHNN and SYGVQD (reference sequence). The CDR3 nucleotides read TGCGCCAGCAGCGAACCAAAACTTGAGCGGGGGGCCCAACACTACGAGCAGTACGTC. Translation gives CASSEPKLERGAQHYEQYV.

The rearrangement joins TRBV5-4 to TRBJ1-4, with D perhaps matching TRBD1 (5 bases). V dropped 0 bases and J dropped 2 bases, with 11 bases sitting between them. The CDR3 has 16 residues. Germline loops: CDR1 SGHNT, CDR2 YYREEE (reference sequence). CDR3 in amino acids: CASSLGRGTTNEKLFF. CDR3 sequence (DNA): TGTGCCAGCAGCTTGGGTCGCGGGACTACTAATGAAAAACTGTTTTTT.

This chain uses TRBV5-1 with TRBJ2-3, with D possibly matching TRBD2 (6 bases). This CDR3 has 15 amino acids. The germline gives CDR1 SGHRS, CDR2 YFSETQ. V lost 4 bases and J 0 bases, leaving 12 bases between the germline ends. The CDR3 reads CASSGGSPSTDTQYF. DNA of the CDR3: TGCGCCAGCAGCGGGGGGAGTCCAAGCACAGATACGCAGTATTTT.

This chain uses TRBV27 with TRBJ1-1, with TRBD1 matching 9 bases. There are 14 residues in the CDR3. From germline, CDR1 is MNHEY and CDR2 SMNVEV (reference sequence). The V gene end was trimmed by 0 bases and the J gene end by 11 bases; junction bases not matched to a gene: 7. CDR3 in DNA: TGTGCCAGCAGTTTATCGTTCGGGACAGGGACCGCTTTCTTT. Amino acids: CASSLSFGTGTAFF.

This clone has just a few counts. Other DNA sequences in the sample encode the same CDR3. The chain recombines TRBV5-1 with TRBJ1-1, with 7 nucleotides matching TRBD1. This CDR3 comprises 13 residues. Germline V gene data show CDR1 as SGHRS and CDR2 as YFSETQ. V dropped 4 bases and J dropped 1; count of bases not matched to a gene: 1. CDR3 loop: CASSGTENTEAFF. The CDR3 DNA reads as TGCGCCAGCAGCGGGACAGAGAACACTGAAGCTTTCTTT.

This chain's CDR3 is CASSPFPRGGGAPGELFF. The DNA of the CDR3 is TGTGCCAGCAGCCCATTCCCAAGGGGCGGGGGGGCCCCCGGGGAGCTGTTTTTT. V is TRBV7-2 and J is TRBJ2-2; 9 positions match TRBD2. V shed 5 bases, J shed 6 bases, and the junction held 16 bases outside the gene matches. Germline CDR1 and CDR2: SGHTA and FQGNSA. The CDR3 consists of 18 residues. Full variable domain (remainder filled in from reference TRBV7-2 and TRBJ2-2): GAGVSQSPSNKVTEKGKDVELRCDPISGHTALYWYRQSLGQGLEFLIYFQGNSAPDKSGLPSDRFSAERTGGSVSTLTIQRTQQEDSAVYLCASSPFPRGGGAPGELFFGEGSRLTVL.

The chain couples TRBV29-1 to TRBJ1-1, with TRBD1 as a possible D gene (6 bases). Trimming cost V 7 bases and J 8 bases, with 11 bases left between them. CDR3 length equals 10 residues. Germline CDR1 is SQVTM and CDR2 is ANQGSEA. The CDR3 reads CSAGDSEAFF. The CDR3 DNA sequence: TGCAGCGCAGGGGACTCGGAAGCTTTCTTT.

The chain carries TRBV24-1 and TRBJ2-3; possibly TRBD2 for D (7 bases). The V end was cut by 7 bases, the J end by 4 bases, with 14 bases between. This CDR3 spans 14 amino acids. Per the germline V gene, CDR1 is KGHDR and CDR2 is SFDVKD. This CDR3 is CATSGGPVPDTQYF. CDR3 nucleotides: TGTGCCACCAGCGGGGGGCCGGTCCCAGATACGCAGTATTTT.

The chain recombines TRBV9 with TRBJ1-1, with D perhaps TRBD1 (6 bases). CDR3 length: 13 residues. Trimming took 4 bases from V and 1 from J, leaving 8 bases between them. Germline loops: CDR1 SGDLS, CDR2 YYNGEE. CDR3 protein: CASSPTGNTEAFF. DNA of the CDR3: TGTGCCAGCAGCCCGACAGGGAACACTGAAGCTTTCTTT.

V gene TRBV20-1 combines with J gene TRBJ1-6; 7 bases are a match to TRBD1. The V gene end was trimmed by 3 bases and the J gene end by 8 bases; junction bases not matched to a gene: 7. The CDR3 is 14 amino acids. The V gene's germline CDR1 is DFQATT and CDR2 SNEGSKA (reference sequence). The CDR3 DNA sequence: TGCAGTGCTAGTCTCCTTACAGGGGATTCACCCCTCCACTTT. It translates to CSASLLTGDSPLHF.

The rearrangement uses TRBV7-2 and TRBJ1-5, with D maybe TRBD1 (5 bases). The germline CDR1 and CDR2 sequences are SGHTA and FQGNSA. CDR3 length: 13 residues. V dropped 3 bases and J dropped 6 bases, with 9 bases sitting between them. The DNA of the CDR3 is TGTGCCAGCAGCTTCTCGGGGGGTCAGCCCCAGCATTTT. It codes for CASSFSGGQPQHF.

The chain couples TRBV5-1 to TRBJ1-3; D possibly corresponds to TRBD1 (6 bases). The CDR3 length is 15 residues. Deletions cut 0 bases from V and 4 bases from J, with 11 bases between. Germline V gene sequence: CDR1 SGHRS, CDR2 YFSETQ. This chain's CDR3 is CASSLAGAAGNTIYF. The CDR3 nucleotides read TGCGCCAGCAGCTTGGCAGGGGCCGCCGGAAACACCATATATTTT. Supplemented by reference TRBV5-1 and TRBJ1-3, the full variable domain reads KAGVTQTPRYLIKTRGQQVTLSCSPISGHRSVSWYQQTPGQGLQFLFEYFSETQRNKGNFPGRFSGRQFSNSRSEMNVSTLELGDSALYLCASSLAGAAGNTIYFGEGSWLTVV.